The next 13 T cell receptor beta chains were all read from a single sample in a study of blood T cell repertoires in COVID-19. Clones were read by immunoSEQ multiplex PCR, and TCRdb kept only the in-frame ones, dropping some. In the table there are under 200,000 clones, about 83% of which are singletons. Input material: peripheral blood. The receptors shown here come from a woman in her 70s who had recovered from COVID-19.

This clone was counted a single time. The rearrangement uses TRBV5-1 and TRBJ1-1, with a weak D call TRBD1 (5 bases). Trimming shortened V by 4 bases and J by 7 bases, and 14 bases separated the two germline ends. CDR3 length: 13 amino acids. Germline V gene data show CDR1 as SGHRS and CDR2 as YFSETQ. CDR3 DNA sequence: TGCGCCAGCAGCCGTGGGGCTTGGGGTGAAGCTTTCTTT. Translation: CASSRGAWGEAFF. Looking up the rest from reference TRBV5-1 and TRBJ1-1 gives the full variable domain: KAGVTQTPRYLIKTRGQQVTLSCSPISGHRSVSWYQQTPGQGLQFLFEYFSETQRNKGNFPGRFSGRQFSNSRSEMNVSTLELGDSALYLCASSRGAWGEAFFGQGTRLTVV.

The chain carries TRBV9 and TRBJ2-7, with 8 nucleotides matching TRBD1. The CDR3 is 14 residues long. Trimming cost V 4 bases and J 2 bases; bases outside gene matches: 5. Germline V gene lookup returns CDR1 SGDLS and CDR2 YYNGEE. This CDR3 reads CASSPGQVTYEQYF. CDR3 in DNA: TGTGCCAGCAGCCCGGGACAGGTTACCTACGAGCAGTACTTC.

In nucleotides, the CDR3 is TGTGCCAGCAGTGTAACGGACTTAGGGCTGGGTGGGGAGCTGTTTTTT. Residues: CASSVTDLGLGGELFF. V gene TRBV2 combines with J gene TRBJ2-2; TRBD2 might be the D (5 bases). The V and J ends lost 4 bases and 8 bases respectively, with 20 bases between them. CDR1 is SNHLY and CDR2 is FYNNEI in the germline V gene. The CDR3 extends over 16 amino acids.

The rearrangement uses TRBV5-1 and TRBJ1-1; 12 bases are shared with TRBD1. CDR1 SGHRS and CDR2 YFSETQ come from the germline V gene. This CDR3 is 15 amino acids long. Trimming at V came to 4 bases and at J to 5 bases, leaving 6 bases not matched to a gene. The CDR3 sequence: CASSAGQGAWTEAFF. For the CDR3, the DNA is TGCGCCAGCAGCGCGGGACAGGGGGCATGGACTGAAGCTTTCTTT.

In DNA, the CDR3 is TGTGCTAGTGCCTCTGGGACAGGGGGCGGAAGAAAACTGTTTTTT. It yields the protein CASASGTGGGRKLFF. The chain combines TRBV12-5 with TRBJ1-4, with 12 bases matching TRBD1. Germline CDR1 and CDR2: LGHNT and FRNRAP. There are 15 residues in the CDR3. Trimming cost V 7 bases and J 10 bases; bases outside gene matches: 10. Full variable domain (missing parts from reference TRBV12-5 and TRBJ1-4): DARVTQTPRHKVTEMGQEVTMRCQPILGHNTVFWYRQTMMQGLELLAYFRNRAPLDDSGMPKDRFSAEMPDATLATLKIQPSEPRDSAVYFCASASGTGGGRKLFFGSGTQLSVL.

This sequence joins TRBV18 and TRBJ2-3; tentative D call: TRBD2 (6 bases). The CDR3 contains 15 residues. Trimming took 3 bases from V and 1 from J, leaving 11 bases between them. Per germline, CDR1 KGHSH and CDR2 LQKENI. The CDR3 sequence: CASSPGGDGTDTQYF. CDR3 coding DNA: TGTGCCAGCTCACCGGGAGGCGACGGCACAGATACGCAGTATTTT.

The chain is built from TRBV3-1 (or the pseudogene TRBV3-2) and TRBJ2-5, with TRBD1 matching over 8 bases. Per germline, CDR1 LGHDT and CDR2 YNNKEL (reference sequence). Losses at the gene ends were 7 bases for V and 2 bases for J; bases not matched to a gene: 3. The CDR3 contains 13 residues. The CDR3 nucleotides are TGTGCCAGCACCAACAGGGGGCAAGAGACCCAGTACTTC. The encoded protein is CASTNRGQETQYF.

The genes are TRBV6-6 and TRBJ1-1; D gene uncertain. The CDR3 sequence is 13 residues long. Germline V gene lookup returns CDR1 MNHNY and CDR2 SVGAGI (reference sequence). Trimming stripped 5 bases from V and 5 bases from J, with 12 bases between. CDR3 residues: CASSLRPGTEAFF. DNA for the CDR3: TGTGCCAGCAGTCTCCGGCCGGGGACTGAAGCTTTCTTT.

J is TRBJ2-7 and V is TRBV7-9; 9 bases agree with TRBD1. This CDR3 is built from 13 residues. Germline V gene sequence: CDR1 SEHNR, CDR2 FQNEAQ (reference sequence). V dropped 7 bases and J dropped 4; count of bases not matched to a gene: 5. As DNA, the CDR3 is TGTGCCAGCACCGGGACAGGGTTTTACGAGCAGTACTTC. It yields the protein CASTGTGFYEQYF.

V and J are TRBV7-3 and TRBJ1-6, with a possible D match to TRBD1 (5 bases). Germline CDR1 reads SGHTA; CDR2 reads FQGTGA. This CDR3 comprises 14 residues. The V end was cut by 5 bases, the J end by 8 bases, with 13 bases between. In DNA form, the CDR3 reads TGTGCCAGCAGCGACACAGGTCCCTATTCACCCCTCCACTTT. Translating it yields CASSDTGPYSPLHF.

For this clone: Germline and junction disagree at one end, which may indicate a read error. J is TRBJ2-1 and V is TRBV7-7; D is possibly TRBD2 (5 bases). Germline V gene lookup returns CDR1 SSHAT and CDR2 FNYEAQ (reference sequence). The CDR3 length is 14 residues. Here the CDR3 reads CASSPGAGYNEQFF. In DNA, the CDR3 is TGTGCTAGCAGCCCTGGTGCGGGCTACAATGAGCAGTTCTTC.

This clone qualifies as medium-sized (0.01 to 0.1%). The chain couples TRBV3-1 (or the pseudogene TRBV3-2) to TRBJ2-1; D possibly corresponds to TRBD2 (5 bases). From germline, CDR1 is LGHDT and CDR2 YNNKEL (reference sequence). The CDR3 runs to 17 residues. V dropped 0 bases and J dropped 2 bases, with 14 bases sitting between them. The CDR3 reads CASSQDPEVRPYNEQFF. The CDR3 DNA reads as TGTGCCAGCAGCCAAGATCCGGAGGTCCGGCCCTACAATGAGCAGTTCTTC.

This rearrangement joins TRBV5-6 to TRBJ2-2, with 11 bases matching TRBD1. With 3 bases clipped from V and 6 bases from J, the junction kept 4 bases outside the gene matches. In germline, CDR1 is SGHDT, CDR2 YYEEEE. The CDR3 runs 15 residues. The CDR3 nucleotides are TGTGCCAGCAGCTGGGGACAGGGGGGATCCGGGGAGCTGTTTTTT. Protein product: CASSWGQGGSGELFF.